The 2 T cell receptor beta chains below come from one sample, sequenced in a study of control samples from healthy donors and cancer patients. The repertoire was sequenced with immunoSEQ multiplex PCR; TCRdb's copy has only in-frame clones and lacks some. The repertoire holds approximately 100,000 clones, with around 86% as singletons. Source material: blood. Source of these receptors: a man aged 25 to 40 in good health.

The chain carries TRBV7-8 and TRBJ2-5; no definite D call. The CDR3 length is 13 residues. Deletions cut 5 bases from V and 4 bases from J, with 11 bases between. CDR1 is SGHVS, CDR2 FQNEAQ, per germline. CDR3 sequence: CASSVTTGETQYF. In nucleotides, the CDR3 is TGTGCCAGCAGCGTCACGACCGGAGAGACCCAGTACTTC.

The chain links TRBV10-3 to TRBJ1-2; 8 positions agree with TRBD1. The J segment lost 4 bases and the V segment lost 3 bases, leaving 16 bases of the junction unmatched. Germline CDR1 and CDR2: ENHRY and SYGVKD. The CDR3 consists of 18 residues. CDR3 nucleotide sequence: TGTGCCATCAGTGATGACCGACAGGGGAATTGGGAGGTCTATGGCTACACCTTC. Its protein is CAISDDRQGNWEVYGYTF.